This T cell receptor (beta chain) was sequenced for a study of cytomegalovirus exposure and HLA in healthy donors. Using immunoSEQ multiplex PCR, the repertoire was profiled, and TCRdb retains in-frame clones only, with some absent. The data contain approximately 82,000 clones, 90% to 95% of them singletons. From germline, CDR1 is SGHRS and CDR2 YFSETQ. CDR3 length equals 15 residues. V was clipped by 3 bases and J by 0 bases; unmatched bases: 4. The V gene is TRBV5-1, the J gene TRBJ1-2; 8 bases are shared with TRBD1. The sequenced material came from PBMCs. This sequence originates from a woman between 18 and 29 years old in good health and CMV-seronegative. CDR3 in amino acids: CASSSTGGANYGYTF. In DNA form, the CDR3 reads TGCGCCAGCAGCTCAACAGGGGGAGCTAACTATGGCTACACCTTC.